The 2 T cell receptor beta chains given below trace back to one sample, sequenced in a study of OX40 agonist ivuxolimab in advanced cancers. Clones were sequenced by immunoSEQ multiplex PCR, and TCRdb holds only the in-frame ones, with some missing. The table includes under 15,000 clones, over 80% detected once. Specimen: CD4+ or CD8+ T cells sorted from blood, collected in a trial of the OX40 agonist ivuxolimab. The receptors were sampled from an adult with an advanced solid tumor such as melanoma, head and neck, liver or kidney cancer.

The gene calls are TRBV5-5 and TRBJ2-3; 7 positions match TRBD2. V shed 5 bases, J shed 2 bases, and the junction held 8 bases outside the gene matches. The V gene's germline CDR1 is SGHKS and CDR2 YYEKEE (reference sequence). The CDR3 has 15 residues. The CDR3 spells CASRPERGHTDTQYF. In DNA, the CDR3 is TGTGCCAGCAGACCAGAGCGGGGCCACACAGATACGCAGTATTTT.

In this sample, this clone is medium-sized. V gene TRBV7-9 combines with J gene TRBJ1-1; 8 bases are shared with TRBD1. CDR3 size: 14 residues. Germline loops: CDR1 SEHNR, CDR2 FQNEAQ (reference sequence). V lost 4 bases, J lost 5 bases, and 6 bases stayed unmatched. The CDR3 reads CASSSAGGATEAFF. The CDR3 nucleotides are TGTGCCAGCAGCTCTGCAGGGGGCGCGACTGAAGCTTTCTTT.